The clone carrying this T cell receptor beta chain has just a few counts. The antigen is unknown. The data stem from a study of glioma-infiltrating T cells. Germline CDR1 reads SGHAT; CDR2 reads FQNNGV. The CDR3 consists of 15 residues. Trimming removed 6 bases from V and 4 bases from J, with 15 bases in between. Amplification of TCR alpha and beta CDR3 regions from RNA used iRepertoire nested multiplex PCR. For one-step reverse transcription and amplification, roughly 85-450 ng of tissue mRNA or PBMC total RNA was used. TCRdb recomputed calls from the multiplex PCR reads with MiXCR, one row per CDR3 protein. The sample has roughly 100,000 distinct CDR3 sequences, about 30% seen once; the top ten hold approximately 46%. Overall study results and limits: Non-neoplastic patients had below-expected tissue-blood divergence, while all gliomas exceeded expectation. Tissue and blood shared very few CDR3 sequences.

The V gene is TRBV11-2, the J gene TRBJ1-4, with D perhaps TRBD1 (6 bases). This clonotype was sampled from a human donor with low-grade glioma or glioblastoma, undergoing nonglioma brain surgery, or in good health (not recorded which). The sample was glioma tissue, nonneoplastic brain tissue, or PBMCs (not recorded which). The CDR3 reads CASSPTQGFNEKLFF. Written as DNA, the CDR3 is TGTGCCAGCAGTCCCACACAGGGATTTAATGAAAAACTGTTTTTT. Combining the CDR3 with reference TRBV11-2 and TRBJ1-4 gives the whole variable domain EAGVAQSPRYKIIEKRQSVAFWCNPISGHATLYWYQQILGQGPKLLIQFQNNGVVDDSQLPKDRFSAERLKGVDSTLKIQPAKLEDSAVYLCASSPTQGFNEKLFFGSGTQLSVL.